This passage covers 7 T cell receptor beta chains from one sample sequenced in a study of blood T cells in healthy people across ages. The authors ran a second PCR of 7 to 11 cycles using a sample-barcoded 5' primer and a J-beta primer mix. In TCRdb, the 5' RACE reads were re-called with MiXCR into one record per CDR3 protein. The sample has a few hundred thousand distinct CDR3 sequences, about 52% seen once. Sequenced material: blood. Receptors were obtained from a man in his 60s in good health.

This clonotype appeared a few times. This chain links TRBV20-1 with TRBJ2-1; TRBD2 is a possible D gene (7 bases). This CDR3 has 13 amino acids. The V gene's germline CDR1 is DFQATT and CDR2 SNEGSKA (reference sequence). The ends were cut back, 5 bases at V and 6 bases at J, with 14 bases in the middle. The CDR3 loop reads CSAGWGGLNEQFF. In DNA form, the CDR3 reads TGCAGTGCTGGGTGGGGGGGGCTCAATGAGCAGTTCTTC.

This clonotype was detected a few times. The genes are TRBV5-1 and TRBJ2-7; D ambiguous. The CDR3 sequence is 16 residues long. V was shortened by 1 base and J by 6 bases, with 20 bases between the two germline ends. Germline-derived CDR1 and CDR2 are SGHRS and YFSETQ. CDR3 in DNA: TGCGCCAGCAGCTTGATGTCAGGCCTCGGGCAGCGCGAGCAGTACTTC. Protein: CASSLMSGLGQREQYF.

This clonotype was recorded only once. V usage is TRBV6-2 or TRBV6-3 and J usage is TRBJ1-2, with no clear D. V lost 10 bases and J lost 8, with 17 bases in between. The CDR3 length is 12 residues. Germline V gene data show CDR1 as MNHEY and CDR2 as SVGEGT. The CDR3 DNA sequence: TGTGCCACCGGAAGAGGTATAAGCGGCTACACCTTC. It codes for CATGRGISGYTF.

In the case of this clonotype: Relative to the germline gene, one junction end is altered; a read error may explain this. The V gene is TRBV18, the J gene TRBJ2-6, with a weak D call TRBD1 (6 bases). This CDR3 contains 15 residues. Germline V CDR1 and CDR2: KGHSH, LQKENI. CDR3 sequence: CTSSRDNSGANVLTF. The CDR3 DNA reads TGTACCAGCTCAAGGGACAACTCTGGGGCCAACGTCCTGACTTTC.

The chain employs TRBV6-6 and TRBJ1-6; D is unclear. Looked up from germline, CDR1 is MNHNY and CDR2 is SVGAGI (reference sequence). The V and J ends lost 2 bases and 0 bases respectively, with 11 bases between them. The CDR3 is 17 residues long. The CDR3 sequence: CASSYRAASSYNSPLHF. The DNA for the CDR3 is TGTGCCAGCAGTTACCGGGCAGCGAGCTCCTATAATTCACCCCTCCACTTT.

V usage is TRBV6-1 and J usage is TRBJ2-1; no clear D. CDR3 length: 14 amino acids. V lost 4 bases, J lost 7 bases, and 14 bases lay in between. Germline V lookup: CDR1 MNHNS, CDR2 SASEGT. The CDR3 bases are TGTGCCAGCAGTGGGTCCAGGTCCCTAAATGAGCAGTTCTTC. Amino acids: CASSGSRSLNEQFF.

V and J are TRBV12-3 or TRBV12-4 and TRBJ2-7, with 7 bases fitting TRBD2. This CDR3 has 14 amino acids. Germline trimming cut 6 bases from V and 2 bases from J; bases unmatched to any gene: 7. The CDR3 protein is CASSPPGLTYEQYF. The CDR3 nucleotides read TGTGCCAGCAGCCCACCGGGACTAACCTACGAGCAGTACTTC.